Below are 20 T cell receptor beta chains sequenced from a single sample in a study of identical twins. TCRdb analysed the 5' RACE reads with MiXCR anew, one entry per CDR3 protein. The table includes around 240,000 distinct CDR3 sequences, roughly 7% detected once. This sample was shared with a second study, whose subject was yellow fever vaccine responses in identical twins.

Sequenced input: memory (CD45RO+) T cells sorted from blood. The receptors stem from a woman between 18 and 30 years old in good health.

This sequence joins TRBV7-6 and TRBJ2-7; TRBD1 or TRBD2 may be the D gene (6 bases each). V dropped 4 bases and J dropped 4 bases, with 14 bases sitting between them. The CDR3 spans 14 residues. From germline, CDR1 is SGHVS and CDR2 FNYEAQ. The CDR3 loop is CASSSRGGGYEQYF. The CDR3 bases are TGTGCCAGCAGCTCCAGGGGTGGAGGGTACGAGCAGTACTTC.

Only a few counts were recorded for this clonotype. Here the CDR3 DNA reads TGTGCCAGCAGCTACAGTAGGGAGGAGACCCAGTACTTC. It translates to CASSYSREETQYF. V usage is TRBV7-3 and J usage is TRBJ2-5; a weak D match, TRBD2 (5 bases). V lost 4 bases and J lost 5, with 11 bases in between. The germline CDR1 and CDR2 sequences are SGHTA and FQGTGA. CDR3 length equals 13 residues.

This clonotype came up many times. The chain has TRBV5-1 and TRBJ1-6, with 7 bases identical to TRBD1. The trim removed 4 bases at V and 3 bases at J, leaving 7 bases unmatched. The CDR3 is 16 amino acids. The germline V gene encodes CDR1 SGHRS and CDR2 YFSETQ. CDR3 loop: CASSEDRDVYNSPLHF. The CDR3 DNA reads TGCGCCAGCAGCGAAGACAGGGACGTCTATAATTCACCCCTCCACTTT.

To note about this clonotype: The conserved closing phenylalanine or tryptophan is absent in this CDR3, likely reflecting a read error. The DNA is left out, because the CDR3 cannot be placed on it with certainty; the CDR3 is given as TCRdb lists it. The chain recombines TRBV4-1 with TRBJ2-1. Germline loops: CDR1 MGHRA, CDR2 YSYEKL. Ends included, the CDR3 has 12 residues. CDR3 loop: CASSQDLAALFS.

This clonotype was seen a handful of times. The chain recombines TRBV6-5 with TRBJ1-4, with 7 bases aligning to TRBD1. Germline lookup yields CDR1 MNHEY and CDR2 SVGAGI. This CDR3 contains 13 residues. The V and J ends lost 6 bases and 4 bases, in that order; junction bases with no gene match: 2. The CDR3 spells CASRYRGNEKLFF. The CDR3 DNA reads TGTGCCAGCAGGTACAGGGGTAATGAAAAACTGTTTTTT.

The DNA for the CDR3 is TGCAGTGCTGGACCGGGACTAGCGAAAGAGACCCAGTACTTC. Protein sequence: CSAGPGLAKETQYF. The rearrangement uses TRBV20-1 and TRBJ2-5, with TRBD2 matching 10 bases. The V segment lost 5 bases and the J segment 3 bases; nucleotides outside the gene matches: 6. Germline V gene sequence: CDR1 DFQATT, CDR2 SNEGSKA (reference sequence). This CDR3 has 14 residues.

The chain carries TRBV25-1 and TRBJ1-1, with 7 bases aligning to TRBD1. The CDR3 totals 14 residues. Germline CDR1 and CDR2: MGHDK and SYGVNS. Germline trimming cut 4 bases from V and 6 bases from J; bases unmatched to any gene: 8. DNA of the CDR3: TGTGCCAGCAGTGGATATAGGACAGGTGCTGAAGCTTTCTTT. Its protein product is CASSGYRTGAEAFF.

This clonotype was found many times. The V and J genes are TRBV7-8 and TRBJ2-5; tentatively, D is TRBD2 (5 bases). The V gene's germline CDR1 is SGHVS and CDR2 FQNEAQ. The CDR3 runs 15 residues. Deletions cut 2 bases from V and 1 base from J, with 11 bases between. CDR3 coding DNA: TGTGCCAGCAGCTTAAAAGAGGGAATCCAAGAGACCCAGTACTTC. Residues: CASSLKEGIQETQYF.

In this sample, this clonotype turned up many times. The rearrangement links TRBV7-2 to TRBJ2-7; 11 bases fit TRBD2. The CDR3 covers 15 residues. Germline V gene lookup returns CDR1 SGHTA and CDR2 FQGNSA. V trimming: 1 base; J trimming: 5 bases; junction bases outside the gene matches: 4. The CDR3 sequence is CASSLGLAGLNEQYF. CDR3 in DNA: TGTGCCAGCAGCTTAGGACTAGCGGGACTCAACGAGCAGTACTTC.

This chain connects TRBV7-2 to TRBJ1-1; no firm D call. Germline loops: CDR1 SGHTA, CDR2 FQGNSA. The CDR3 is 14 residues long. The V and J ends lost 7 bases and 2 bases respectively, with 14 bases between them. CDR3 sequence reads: CASTLPGFNTEAFF. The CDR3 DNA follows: TGTGCCAGCACCCTCCCAGGTTTCAACACTGAAGCTTTCTTT.

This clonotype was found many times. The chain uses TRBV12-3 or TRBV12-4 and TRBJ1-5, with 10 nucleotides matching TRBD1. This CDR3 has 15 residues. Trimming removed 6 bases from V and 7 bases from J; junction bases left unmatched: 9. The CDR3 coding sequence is TGTGCCAGCAGACCCGGGACAGGGGACGAACAGCCCCAGCATTTT. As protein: CASRPGTGDEQPQHF.

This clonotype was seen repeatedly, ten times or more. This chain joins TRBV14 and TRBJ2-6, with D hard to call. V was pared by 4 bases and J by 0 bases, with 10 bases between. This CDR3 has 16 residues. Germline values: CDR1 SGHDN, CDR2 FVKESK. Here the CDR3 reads CASSLDPGSGANVLTF. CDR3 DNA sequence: TGTGCCAGCAGCCTAGATCCGGGCTCTGGGGCCAACGTCCTGACTTTC.

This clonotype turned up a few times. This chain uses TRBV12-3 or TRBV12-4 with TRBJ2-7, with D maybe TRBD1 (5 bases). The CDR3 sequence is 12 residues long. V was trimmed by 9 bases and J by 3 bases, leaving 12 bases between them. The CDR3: CARWTSCYEQYV. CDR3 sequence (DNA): TGTGCCAGGTGGACAAGCTGCTACGAGCAGTACGTC.

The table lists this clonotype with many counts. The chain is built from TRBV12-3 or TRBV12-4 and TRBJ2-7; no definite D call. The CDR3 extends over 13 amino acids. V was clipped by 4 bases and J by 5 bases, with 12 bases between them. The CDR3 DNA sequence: TGTGCCAGCAGTTCCCAGAGTGTGGACGAGCAGTACGTC. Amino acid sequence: CASSSQSVDEQYV.

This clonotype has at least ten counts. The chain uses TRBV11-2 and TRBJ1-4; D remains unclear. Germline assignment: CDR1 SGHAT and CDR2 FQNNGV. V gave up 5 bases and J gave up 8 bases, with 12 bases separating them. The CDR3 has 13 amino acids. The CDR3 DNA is TGTGCCAGCAGCCCCAGAATCGGGGAAAAACTGTTTTTT. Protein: CASSPRIGEKLFF.

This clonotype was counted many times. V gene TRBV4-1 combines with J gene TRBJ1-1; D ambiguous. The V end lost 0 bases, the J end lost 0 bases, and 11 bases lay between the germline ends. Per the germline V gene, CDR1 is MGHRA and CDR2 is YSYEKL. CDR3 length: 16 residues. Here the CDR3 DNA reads TGCGCCAGCAGCCAAGACTGGCCGGAAATGAACACTGAAGCTTTCTTT. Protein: CASSQDWPEMNTEAFF.

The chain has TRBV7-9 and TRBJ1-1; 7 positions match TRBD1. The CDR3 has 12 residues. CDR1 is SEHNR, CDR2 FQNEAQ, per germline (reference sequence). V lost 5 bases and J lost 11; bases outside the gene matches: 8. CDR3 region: CASSRQGFMAFF. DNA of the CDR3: TGTGCCAGCAGCCGACAGGGTTTCATGGCTTTCTTT.

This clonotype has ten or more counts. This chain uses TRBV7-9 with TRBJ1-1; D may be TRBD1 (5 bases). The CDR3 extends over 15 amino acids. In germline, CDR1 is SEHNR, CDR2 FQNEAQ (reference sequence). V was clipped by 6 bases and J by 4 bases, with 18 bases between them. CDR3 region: CASRRDGVGGTEAFF. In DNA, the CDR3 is TGTGCCAGCAGAAGGGACGGGGTCGGGGGCACTGAAGCTTTCTTT. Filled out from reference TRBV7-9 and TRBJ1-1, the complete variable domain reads DTGVSQNPRHKITKRGQNVTFRCDPISEHNRLYWYRQTLGQGPEFLTYFQNEAQLEKSRLLSDRFSAERPKGSFSTLEIQRTEQGDSAMYLCASRRDGVGGTEAFFGQGTRLTVV.

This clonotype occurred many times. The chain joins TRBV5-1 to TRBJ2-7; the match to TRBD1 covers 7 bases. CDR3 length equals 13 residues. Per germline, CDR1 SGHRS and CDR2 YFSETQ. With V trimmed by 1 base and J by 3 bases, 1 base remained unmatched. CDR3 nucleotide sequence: TGCGCCAGCAGCTTGTCAGGGGGCTACGAGCAGTACTTC. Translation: CASSLSGGYEQYF.

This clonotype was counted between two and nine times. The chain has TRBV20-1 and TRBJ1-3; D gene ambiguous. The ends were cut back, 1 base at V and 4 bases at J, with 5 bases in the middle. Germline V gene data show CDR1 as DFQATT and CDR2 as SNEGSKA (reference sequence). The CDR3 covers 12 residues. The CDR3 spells CSARATGNTIYF. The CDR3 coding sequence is TGCAGTGCTAGAGCGACGGGAAACACCATATATTTT.